This TCR beta chain was captured by sequencing in a study of blood T cells in healthy people across ages. Combining a sample-barcoded 5' primer with a J-beta primer mix, a second PCR ran for 7 to 11 cycles. One entry per CDR3 protein results from TCRdb running MiXCR on the 5' RACE reads. The sample shows 950,000 to 1,200,000 distinct CDR3 sequences, around two fifths of them seen only once. The donors, all healthy, were Caucasians living in Russia, aged 6 to 90. Germline CDR1 is SGHAT and CDR2 is FQNNGV. V dropped 3 bases and J dropped 8 bases, with 18 bases sitting between them. CDR3 length equals 15 residues.

Material: blood. The rearrangement joins TRBV11-2 to TRBJ2-3, with D possibly matching TRBD2 (5 bases). This clonotype was sampled from a man aged 18 to 30 in good health. CDR3 in amino acids: CASSLPPVVGGTQYF. As DNA, the CDR3 is TGTGCCAGCAGCTTGCCCCCAGTAGTCGGAGGTACGCAGTATTTT.